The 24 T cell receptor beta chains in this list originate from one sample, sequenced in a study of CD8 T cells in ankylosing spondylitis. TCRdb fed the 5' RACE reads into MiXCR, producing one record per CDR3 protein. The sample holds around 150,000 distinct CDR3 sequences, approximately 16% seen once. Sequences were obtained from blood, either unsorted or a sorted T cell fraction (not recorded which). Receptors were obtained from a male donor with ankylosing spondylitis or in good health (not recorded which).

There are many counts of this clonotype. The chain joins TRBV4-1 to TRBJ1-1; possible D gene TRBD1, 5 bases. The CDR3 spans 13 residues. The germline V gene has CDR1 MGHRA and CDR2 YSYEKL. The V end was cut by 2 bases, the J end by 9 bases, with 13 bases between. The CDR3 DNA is TGCGCCAGCAGCCAATGGGACTCAGGGCAAGCTTTCTTT. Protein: CASSQWDSGQAFF.

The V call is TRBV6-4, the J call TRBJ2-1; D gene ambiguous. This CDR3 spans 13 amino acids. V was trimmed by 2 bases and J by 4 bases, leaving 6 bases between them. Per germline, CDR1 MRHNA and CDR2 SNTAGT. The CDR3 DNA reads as TGTGCCAGCAGTGACGGGTCTTACAATGAGCAGTTCTTC. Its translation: CASSDGSYNEQFF.

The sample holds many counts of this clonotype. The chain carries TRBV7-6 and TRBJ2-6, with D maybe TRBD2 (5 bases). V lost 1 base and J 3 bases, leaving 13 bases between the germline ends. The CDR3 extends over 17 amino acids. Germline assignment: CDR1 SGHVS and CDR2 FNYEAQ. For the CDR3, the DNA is TGTGCCAGCAGCTTAGACGTCAGGACTGGTGGGGCCAACGTCCTGACTTTC. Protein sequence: CASSLDVRTGGANVLTF.

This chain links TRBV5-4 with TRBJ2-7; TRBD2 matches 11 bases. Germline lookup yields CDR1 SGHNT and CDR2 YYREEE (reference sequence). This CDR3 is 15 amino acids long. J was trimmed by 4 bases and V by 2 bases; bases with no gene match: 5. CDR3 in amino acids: CASSFTSGGSYEQYF. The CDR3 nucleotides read TGTGCCAGCAGCTTTACTAGCGGGGGTTCTTACGAGCAGTACTTC.

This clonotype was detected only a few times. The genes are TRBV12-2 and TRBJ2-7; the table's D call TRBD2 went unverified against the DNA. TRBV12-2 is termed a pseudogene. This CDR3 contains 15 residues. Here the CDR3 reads CASRLTGPTSYEQYF. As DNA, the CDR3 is TGTGCAAGTCGCTTAACGGGCCCTACCTCCTACGAGCAGTACTTC.

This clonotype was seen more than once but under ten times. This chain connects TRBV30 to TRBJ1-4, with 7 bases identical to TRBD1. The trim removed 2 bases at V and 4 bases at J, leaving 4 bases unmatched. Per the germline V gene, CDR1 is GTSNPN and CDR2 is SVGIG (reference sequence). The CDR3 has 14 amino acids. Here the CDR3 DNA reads TGTGCCTGGAGTCCGGGACAGTTTAATGAAAAACTGTTTTTT. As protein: CAWSPGQFNEKLFF.

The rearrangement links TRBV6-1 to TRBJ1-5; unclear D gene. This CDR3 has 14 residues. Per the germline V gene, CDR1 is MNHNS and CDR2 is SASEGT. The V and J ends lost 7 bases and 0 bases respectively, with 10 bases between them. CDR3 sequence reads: CASNQDRSNQPQHF. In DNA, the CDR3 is TGTGCCAGCAATCAAGACCGTAGCAATCAGCCCCAGCATTTT.

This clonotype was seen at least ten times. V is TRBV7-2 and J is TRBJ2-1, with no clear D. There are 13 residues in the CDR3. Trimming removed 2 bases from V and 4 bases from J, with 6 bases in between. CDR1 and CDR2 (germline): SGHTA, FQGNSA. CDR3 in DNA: TGTGCCAGCAGCTTAACAGTTTACAATGAGCAGTTCTTC. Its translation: CASSLTVYNEQFF.

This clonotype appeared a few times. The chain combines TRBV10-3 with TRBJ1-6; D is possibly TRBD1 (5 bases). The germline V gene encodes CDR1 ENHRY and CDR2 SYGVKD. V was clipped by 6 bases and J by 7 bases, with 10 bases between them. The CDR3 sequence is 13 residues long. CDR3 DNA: TGTGCCATCAGGGACATGAAGAATTCACCCCTCCACTTT. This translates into CAIRDMKNSPLHF.

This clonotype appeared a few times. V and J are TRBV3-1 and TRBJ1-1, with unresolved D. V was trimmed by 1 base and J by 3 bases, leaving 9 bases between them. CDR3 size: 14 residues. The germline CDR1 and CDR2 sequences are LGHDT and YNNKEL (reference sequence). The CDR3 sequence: CASSQGGRYTEAFF. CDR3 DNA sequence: TGTGCCAGCAGCCAAGGTGGACGGTACACTGAAGCTTTCTTT.

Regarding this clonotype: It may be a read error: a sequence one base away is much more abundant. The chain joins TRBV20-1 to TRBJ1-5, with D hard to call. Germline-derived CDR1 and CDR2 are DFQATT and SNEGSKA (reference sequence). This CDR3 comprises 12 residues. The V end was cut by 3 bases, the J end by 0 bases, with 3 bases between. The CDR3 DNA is TGCAGTGCTAGTCATAGCAATCAGCCCCAGCATTTT. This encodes CSASHSNQPQHF.

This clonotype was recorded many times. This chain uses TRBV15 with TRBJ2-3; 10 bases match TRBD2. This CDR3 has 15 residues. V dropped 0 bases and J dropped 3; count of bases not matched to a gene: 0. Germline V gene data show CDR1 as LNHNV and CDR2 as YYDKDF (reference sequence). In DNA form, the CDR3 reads TGTGCCACCAGCAGAGAACTAGCGGGAACAGATACGCAGTATTTT. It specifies CATSRELAGTDTQYF.

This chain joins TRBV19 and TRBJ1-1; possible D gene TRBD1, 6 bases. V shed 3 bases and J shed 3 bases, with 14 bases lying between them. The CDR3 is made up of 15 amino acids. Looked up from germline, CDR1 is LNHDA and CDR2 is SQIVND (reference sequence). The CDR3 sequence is CASSIFPNRDTEAFF. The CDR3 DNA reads TGTGCCAGTAGTATCTTCCCCAACAGGGACACTGAAGCTTTCTTT.

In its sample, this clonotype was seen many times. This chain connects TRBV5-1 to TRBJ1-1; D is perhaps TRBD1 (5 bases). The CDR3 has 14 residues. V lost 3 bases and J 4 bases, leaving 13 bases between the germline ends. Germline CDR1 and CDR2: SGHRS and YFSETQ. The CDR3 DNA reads TGCGCCAGCAGCTGGGGCGGGGAGGGCACTGAAGCTTTCTTT. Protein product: CASSWGGEGTEAFF.

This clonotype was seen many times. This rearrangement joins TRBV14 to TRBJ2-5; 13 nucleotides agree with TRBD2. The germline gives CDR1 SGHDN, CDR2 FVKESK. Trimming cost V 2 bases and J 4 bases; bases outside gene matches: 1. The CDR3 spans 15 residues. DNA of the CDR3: TGTGCCAGCAGCCAACGACTAGCGGGAGGAGAGACCCAGTACTTC. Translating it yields CASSQRLAGGETQYF.

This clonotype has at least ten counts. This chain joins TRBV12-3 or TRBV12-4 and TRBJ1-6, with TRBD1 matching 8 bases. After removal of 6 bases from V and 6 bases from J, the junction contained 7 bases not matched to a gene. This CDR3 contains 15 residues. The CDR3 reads CASSQQGVANSPLHF. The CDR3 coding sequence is TGTGCCAGCAGCCAACAGGGGGTCGCTAATTCACCCCTCCACTTT.

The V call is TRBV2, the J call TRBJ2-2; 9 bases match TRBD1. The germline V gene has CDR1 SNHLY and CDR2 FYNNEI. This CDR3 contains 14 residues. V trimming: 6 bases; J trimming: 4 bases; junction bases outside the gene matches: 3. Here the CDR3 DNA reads TGTGCCAGCAGGGGACAGGGAGCCACCGGGGAGCTGTTTTTT. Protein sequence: CASRGQGATGELFF.

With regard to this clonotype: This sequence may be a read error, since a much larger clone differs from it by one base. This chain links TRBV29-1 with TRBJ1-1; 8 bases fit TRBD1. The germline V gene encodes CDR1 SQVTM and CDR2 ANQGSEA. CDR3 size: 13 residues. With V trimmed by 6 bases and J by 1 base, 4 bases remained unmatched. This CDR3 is CSVVGTGNTEAFF. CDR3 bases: TGCAGCGTGGTCGGGACAGGGAACACTGAAGCTTTCTTT.

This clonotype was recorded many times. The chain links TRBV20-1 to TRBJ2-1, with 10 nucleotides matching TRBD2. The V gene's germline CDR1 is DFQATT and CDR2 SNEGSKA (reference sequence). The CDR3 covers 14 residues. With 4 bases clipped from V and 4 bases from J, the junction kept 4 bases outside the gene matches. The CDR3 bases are TGCAGTGCTATAGCGGGAGGACGATACAATGAGCAGTTCTTC. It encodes CSAIAGGRYNEQFF.

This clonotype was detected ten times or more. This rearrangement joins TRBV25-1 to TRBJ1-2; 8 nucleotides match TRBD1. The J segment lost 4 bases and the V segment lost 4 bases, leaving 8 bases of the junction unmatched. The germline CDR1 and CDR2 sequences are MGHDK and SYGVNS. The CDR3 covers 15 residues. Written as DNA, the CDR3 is TGTGCCAGCAGTGGACCGACAGGGGAGGGCTATGGCTACACCTTC. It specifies CASSGPTGEGYGYTF.

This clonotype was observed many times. The CDR3 loop is CASSQGANYGYTF. The CDR3 nucleotides are TGTGCCAGCAGCCAGGGGGCCAACTATGGCTACACCTTC. The V call is TRBV13, the J call TRBJ1-2, with 8 bases aligning to TRBD1. After removal of 5 bases from V and 2 bases from J, the junction contained 1 base not matched to a gene. CDR1 is PRHDT, CDR2 FYEKMQ, per germline (reference sequence). This CDR3 is 13 amino acids long.

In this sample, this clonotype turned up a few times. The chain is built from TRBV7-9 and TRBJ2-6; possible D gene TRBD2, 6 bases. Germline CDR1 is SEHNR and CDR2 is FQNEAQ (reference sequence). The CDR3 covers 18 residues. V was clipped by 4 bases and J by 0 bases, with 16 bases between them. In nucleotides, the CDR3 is TGTGCCAGCAGCTCTCCCGGGACTGCACTCTCTGGGGCCAACGTCCTGACTTTC. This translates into CASSSPGTALSGANVLTF.

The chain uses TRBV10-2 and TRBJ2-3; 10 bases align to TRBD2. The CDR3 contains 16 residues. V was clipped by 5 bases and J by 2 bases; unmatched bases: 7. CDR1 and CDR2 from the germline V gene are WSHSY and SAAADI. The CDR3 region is CASSPGLAPYTDTQYF. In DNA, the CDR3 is TGCGCCAGCAGTCCGGGACTAGCGCCTTACACAGATACGCAGTATTTT.

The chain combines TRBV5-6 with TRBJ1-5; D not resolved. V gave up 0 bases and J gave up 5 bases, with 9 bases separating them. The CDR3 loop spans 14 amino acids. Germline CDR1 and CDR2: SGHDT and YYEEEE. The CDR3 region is CASSLGTAHQPQHF. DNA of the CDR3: TGTGCCAGCAGCTTGGGGACCGCGCATCAGCCCCAGCATTTT.